These T cell receptor beta chains were read from a single sample in a study of blood T cell repertoires in COVID-19. Only in-frame clones appear in the TCRdb table, and some are missing; sequencing was by immunoSEQ multiplex PCR. The table has about 230,000 clones, around 83% seen once. Sequencing was done on a sample of peripheral blood. These receptors came from a man aged 40-49 years with acute or convalescent COVID-19. Both conserved end residues are part of each CDR3. The order of the fields is V gene, CDR3 protein.

TRBV30 CAWGGGGPTLQQYF
TRBV5-1 CASSLGLRGDQPQHF
TRBV19 CASSTGLAGTDTQYF
TRBV10-3 CATTGYEDQPQHF
TRBV19 CASSPGDGYTDTQYF
TRBV29-1 CSVEDIRRSGELFF
TRBV19 CASSPRTGEGTEAFF
TRBV3-1/TRBV3-2 CASSQSFRGRESPLHF
TRBV3-1/TRBV3-2 CASSQAVYNSPLHF
TRBV5-3 CARSLTVIPNTEAFF
TRBV7-9 CASSLEQLYNEQFF
TRBV14 CASSRQDPNTGELFF
TRBV5-1 CASSPTTTGSNTIYF
TRBV7-9 CASSFRGGVYEQYF
TRBV4-2 CASSPGQGVNEQFF
TRBV19 CASSPGGTGGSPLHF
TRBV3-1/TRBV3-2 CASSQYQGAYGYTF
TRBV19 CASSMGFVWGLRSSYEQYF
TRBV30 CAWTSAGVRGLREQYF
TRBV10-2 CASRGRGRVEQFF
TRBV7-3 CASSPGDRAFGNEQFF
TRBV4-1 CASSQDGGNKNIQYF
TRBV6-2/TRBV6-3 CASSGPGVSTDQPQHF
TRBV6-5 CASQDFSYNSPLHF
TRBV18 CASSLGQPANYGYTF
TRBV11-2 CASSYQFSHEQFF
TRBV4-1 CASSQDRGYTEAFF
TRBV7-2 CASSPRGGVGNEQFF
TRBV5-1 CASSLGLLAGPSTDTQYF
TRBV2 CASRADPYLEGYTF
TRBV6-1 CASSERRQNSPLHF
TRBV11-2 CASAYGHYNEQFF
TRBV18 CASSPTGDQPQHF